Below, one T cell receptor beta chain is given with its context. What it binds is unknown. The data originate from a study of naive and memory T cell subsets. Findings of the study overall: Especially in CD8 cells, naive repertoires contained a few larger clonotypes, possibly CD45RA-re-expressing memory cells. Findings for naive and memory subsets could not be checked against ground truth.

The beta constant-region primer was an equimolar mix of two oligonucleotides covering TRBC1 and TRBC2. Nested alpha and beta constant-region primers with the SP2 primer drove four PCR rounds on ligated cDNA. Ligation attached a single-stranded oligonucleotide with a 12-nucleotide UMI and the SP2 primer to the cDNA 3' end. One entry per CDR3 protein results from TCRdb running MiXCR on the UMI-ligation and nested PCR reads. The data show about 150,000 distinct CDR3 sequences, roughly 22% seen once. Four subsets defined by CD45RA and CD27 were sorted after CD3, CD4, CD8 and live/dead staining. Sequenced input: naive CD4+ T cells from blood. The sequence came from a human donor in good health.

CDR3 sequence: CASRFRTPDTQYF. As DNA, the CDR3 is TGTGCCAGCAGGTTCAGGACCCCAGATACGCAGTATTTT. The chain couples TRBV11-2 to TRBJ2-3; D call uncertain. Trimming left V 6 bases short and J 4 bases short, with 11 bases between. Germline V gene data show CDR1 as SGHAT and CDR2 as FQNNGV. The CDR3 covers 13 residues.